One and the same sample provided the 22 T cell receptor beta chains below, sequenced in a study of post-analysis software for immune sequencing data. Notes on the study in general: Patients showed TRBV5-6, TRBV5-1 and TRBV20-1 among about five TRBV segments more frequent than in controls.

What these receptors recognize is not known. Prepared libraries of TCR beta cDNA carried unique molecular identifiers. TCRdb analysed the PCR reads with MiXCR anew, one entry per CDR3 protein. The sample lists roughly 700,000 distinct CDR3 sequences; about 32% were seen once. Sequencing was done on a sample of blood. These TCRs come from a girl between 10 and 17 years old with multiple sclerosis.

The chain links TRBV21-1 to TRBJ2-7; TRBD2, as called in the table, went unchecked against the DNA. TRBV21-1 is a pseudogene locus. The CDR3 contains 17 residues. CDR3 amino acids: CASSKGGGRTASYEQYF. In DNA form, the CDR3 reads TGTGCCAGCAGCAAAGGGGGGGGGAGGACCGCATCCTACGAGCAGTACTTC.

This clonotype has a count of ten or more. This sequence joins TRBV20-1 and TRBJ2-1, with a possible D match to TRBD2 (6 bases). V lost 6 bases to trimming and J lost 3 bases, with 15 bases between them. CDR1 DFQATT and CDR2 SNEGSKA come from the germline V gene (reference sequence). The CDR3 loop spans 14 amino acids. CDR3 amino acids: CSAPVGTYYNEQFF. Written as DNA, the CDR3 is TGCAGTGCACCGGTTGGGACTTACTACAATGAGCAGTTCTTC.

The chain recombines TRBV28 with TRBJ2-6; 9 bases map to TRBD1. From germline, CDR1 is MDHEN and CDR2 SYDVKM. The CDR3 is 20 amino acids. Trimming took 2 bases from V and 0 from J; bases not matched to a gene: 11. The CDR3 DNA sequence: TGTGCCAGCAGTTTAGTAGAGGGGGACAGGGACACCTCTGGGGCCAACGTCCTGACTTTC. This codes for CASSLVEGDRDTSGANVLTF. Together with reference TRBV28 and TRBJ2-6, the CDR3 gives the full variable domain: DVKVTQSSRYLVKRTGEKVFLECVQDMDHENMFWYRQDPGLGLRLIYFSYDVKMKEKGDIPEGYSVSREKKERFSLILESASTNQTSMYLCASSLVEGDRDTSGANVLTFGAGSRLTVL.

The CDR3 is CASSQGRSPNFQETQYF. The CDR3 coding sequence is TGTGCCAGCAGCCAAGGCAGGAGCCCTAACTTCCAAGAGACCCAGTACTTC. The V call is TRBV4-2, the J call TRBJ2-5; D gene ambiguous. V lost 1 base and J 1 base, leaving 16 bases between the germline ends. The CDR3 length is 17 residues. Germline V lookup: CDR1 LGHNA, CDR2 YNFKEQ.

The chain links TRBV28 to TRBJ2-1, with 8 bases identical to TRBD2. The CDR3 spans 15 residues. Germline CDR1 and CDR2: MDHEN and SYDVKM. With 3 bases clipped from V and 8 bases from J, the junction kept 9 bases outside the gene matches. CDR3 DNA: TGTGCCAGCAGTTTGTCCCGGGAGGGTAACTATGAGCAGTTCTTC. The encoded protein is CASSLSREGNYEQFF.

About this clonotype: An end of the junction does not agree with germline; a read error may underlie this. The CDR3 here is CAGSLGGALQPQHF. The CDR3 DNA reads as TGTGCCGGCAGTTTAGGGGGCGCGTTACAGCCCCAGCATTTT. The chain recombines TRBV27 with TRBJ1-5, with TRBD1 identical over 7 bases. In germline, CDR1 is MNHEY, CDR2 SMNVEV (reference sequence). CDR3 length equals 14 residues.

This clonotype was seen more than once but under ten times. The genes are TRBV11-2 and TRBJ1-1; no firm D call. Per the germline V gene, CDR1 is SGHAT and CDR2 is FQNNGV. The ends were cut back, 3 bases at V and 3 bases at J, with 8 bases in the middle. The CDR3 spans 13 residues. The CDR3 DNA is TGTGCCAGCAGCTTCGGCCGGGACACTGAAGCTTTCTTT. Translation: CASSFGRDTEAFF.

The chain combines TRBV7-8 with TRBJ2-5; D unclear. Trimming took 1 base from V and 2 from J, leaving 11 bases between them. This CDR3 has 15 amino acids. The germline V gene encodes CDR1 SGHVS and CDR2 FQNEAQ. In DNA, the CDR3 is TGTGCCAGCAGCTTAGTGGGCGAACTACAAGAGACCCAGTACTTC. This codes for CASSLVGELQETQYF. Using reference TRBV7-8 and TRBJ2-5 for the parts outside the CDR3, the full variable domain is GAGVSQSPRYKVAKRGQDVALRCDPISGHVSLFWYQQALGQGPEFLTYFQNEAQLDKSGLPSDRFFAERPEGSVSTLKIQRTQQEDSAVYLCASSLVGELQETQYFGPGTRLLVL.

This clonotype came up many times. The gene calls are TRBV7-2 and TRBJ2-5; D perhaps matches TRBD2 (6 bases). The V end lost 4 bases, the J end lost 0 bases, and 12 bases lay between the germline ends. Germline-derived CDR1 and CDR2 are SGHTA and FQGNSA. The CDR3 totals 15 residues. The CDR3 nucleotides read TGTGCCAGCAGCTCGGAGGGACTCCACCAAGAGACCCAGTACTTC. Translating it yields CASSSEGLHQETQYF.

This chain connects TRBV29-1 to TRBJ2-1, with 9 nucleotides matching TRBD2. The germline gives CDR1 SQVTM, CDR2 ANQGSEA. This CDR3 is 15 amino acids long. The J segment lost 8 bases and the V segment lost 1 base, leaving 9 bases of the junction unmatched. CDR3 sequence reads: CSVEGWTSVGDEQFF. CDR3 sequence (DNA): TGCAGCGTTGAAGGGTGGACTAGCGTGGGGGATGAGCAGTTCTTC.

This clonotype was observed many times. The chain combines TRBV3-1 with TRBJ2-5, with TRBD2 identical over 8 bases. This CDR3 comprises 12 residues. V shed 5 bases and J 7 bases; nucleotides not matched to a gene: 3. CDR1 and CDR2 (germline): LGHDT, YNNKEL (reference sequence). CDR3 residues: CASSELAVTQYF. The CDR3 DNA reads as TGTGCCAGCAGCGAACTAGCGGTGACCCAGTACTTC.

About this clonotype itself: Mismatch with germline at one junction end may stem from a read error. The gene calls are TRBV7-2 and TRBJ1-2, with a weak D call TRBD1 (6 bases). Germline V gene data show CDR1 as SGHTA and CDR2 as FQGNSA. This CDR3 region has 13 residues. This chain's CDR3 is CASSFTGTGGCTF. The CDR3 DNA follows: TGTGCCAGCAGCTTCACAGGGACGGGTGGCTGCACCTTC. Based on the CDR3 plus reference TRBV7-2 and TRBJ1-2, the full variable domain is GAGVSQSPSNKVTEKGKDVELRCDPISGHTALYWYRQSLGQGLEFLIYFQGNSAPDKSGLPSDRFSAERTGGSVSTLTIQRTQQEDSAVYLCASSFTGTGGCTFGSGTRLTVV.

V and J are TRBV25-1 and TRBJ2-4; D remains ambiguous. The DNA end favors TRBJ2-5, so the J call may be wrong. Germline CDR1 reads MGHDK; CDR2 reads SYGVNS. The CDR3 contains 11 residues. CDR3 protein: CASSEGETQYF. The CDR3 DNA is TGTGCCAGCAGTGAAGGGGAGACCCAGTACTTC.

This clonotype was observed a handful of times. This chain uses TRBV6-2 or TRBV6-3 with TRBJ1-1; 7 positions agree with TRBD1. Losses at the gene ends were 4 bases for V and 3 bases for J; bases not matched to a gene: 5. This CDR3 spans 14 amino acids. Germline CDR1 and CDR2: MNHEY and SVGEGT. Written as DNA, the CDR3 is TGTGCCAGCAGTTCCCGGGACAGCCACACTGAAGCTTTCTTT. Encoded protein: CASSSRDSHTEAFF.

This clonotype turned up a few times. The chain recombines TRBV7-9 with TRBJ2-7, with D possibly matching TRBD1 (6 bases). Germline V lookup: CDR1 SEHNR, CDR2 FQNEAQ (reference sequence). V was pared by 5 bases and J by 1 base, with 15 bases between. CDR3 length: 15 amino acids. This CDR3 reads CASSAYGTISYEQYF. Written as DNA, the CDR3 is TGTGCCAGCAGCGCCTACGGGACAATTTCCTACGAGCAGTACTTC.

The chain employs TRBV9 and TRBJ2-2; TRBD2 matches at 10 bases. Germline loops: CDR1 SGDLS, CDR2 YYNGEE. The CDR3 runs to 17 residues. J lost 6 bases, V lost 0 bases, and 8 bases had no gene match. This CDR3 is CASSVVSLAGVSGELFF. The DNA of the CDR3 is TGTGCCAGCAGCGTAGTGTCCCTAGCGGGGGTGTCCGGGGAGCTGTTTTTT.

The chain combines TRBV2 with TRBJ1-5; D remains unclear. The V gene lost 3 bases and the J gene lost 0 bases, with 15 bases spanning the gap. The CDR3 loop spans 17 amino acids. Per germline, CDR1 SNHLY and CDR2 FYNNEI. As DNA, the CDR3 is TGTGCCAGCAGTGACGTGGTGGGAGAAGGTAGCAATCAGCCCCAGCATTTT. Amino acid sequence: CASSDVVGEGSNQPQHF.

This clonotype showed up just once. This rearrangement joins TRBV12-3 or TRBV12-4 to TRBJ1-6; TRBD1 matches at 7 bases. With 3 bases clipped from V and 7 bases from J, the junction kept 6 bases outside the gene matches. The CDR3 is 15 residues long. This chain's CDR3 is CASSFSDRENSPLHF. The CDR3 DNA reads TGTGCCAGCAGTTTTAGTGACAGGGAAAATTCACCCCTCCACTTT.

This clonotype has just one count. The genes are TRBV20-1 and TRBJ1-3; 8 bases fit TRBD1. The length of the CDR3 is 13 residues. Looked up from germline, CDR1 is DFQATT and CDR2 is SNEGSKA (reference sequence). V was pared by 6 bases and J by 4 bases, with 5 bases of the junction left unmatched. The CDR3 spells CSAETGDGNTIYF. CDR3 DNA: TGCAGTGCAGAGACAGGGGACGGAAACACCATATATTTT.

This clonotype was recorded at least ten times. The chain couples TRBV6-5 to TRBJ2-5; 11 bases match TRBD2. There are 16 residues in the CDR3. Germline assignment: CDR1 MNHEY and CDR2 SVGAGI. Trimming cost V 2 bases and J 4 bases; bases outside gene matches: 6. CDR3 region: CASSYRSGGATETQYF. CDR3 DNA sequence: TGTGCCAGCAGTTACCGTAGCGGGGGGGCGACAGAGACCCAGTACTTC.

J is TRBJ2-5 and V is TRBV20-1; no clear D gene. Germline V CDR1 and CDR2: DFQATT, SNEGSKA (reference sequence). Trimming took off 3 bases at V and 4 bases at J, with 12 bases between the two ends. This CDR3 has 13 amino acids. This CDR3 is CSASAFILETQYF. Here the CDR3 DNA reads TGCAGTGCTAGCGCCTTCATTTTAGAGACCCAGTACTTC.

As to this clonotype: Germline and junction disagree at one end, which may indicate a read error. The rearrangement joins TRBV7-8 to TRBJ2-3; D remains unclear. The CDR3 extends over 12 amino acids. Germline lookup yields CDR1 SGHVS and CDR2 FQNEAQ. CDR3 amino acids: CACSFEADTQYF. CDR3 nucleotides: TGTGCCTGCAGCTTTGAAGCGGATACGCAGTATTTT.